This entry lists 7 T cell receptor beta chains sequenced from one sample in a study of cytomegalovirus exposure and HLA in healthy donors. Primers included in the PCR were 60 Vbeta and 13 Jbeta primers. This table comes from immunoSEQ multiplex PCR, and its TCRdb copy is limited to in-frame clones, with some not included. The data hold 120,000 or so clones, with approximately 80% observed a single time. Sequencing input: PBMCs. Receptors were obtained from a man under 40 in good health and CMV-seropositive.

V usage is TRBV7-2 and J usage is TRBJ2-7, with 11 bases that match TRBD2. CDR1 and CDR2 (germline): SGHTA, FQGNSA. CDR3 length: 16 residues. V trimming: 5 bases; J trimming: 0 bases; junction bases outside the gene matches: 6. The CDR3 sequence is CASSRNSGRASYEQYF. In DNA form, the CDR3 reads TGTGCCAGCAGCCGGAATAGCGGGAGGGCCTCCTACGAGCAGTACTTC.

The rearrangement links TRBV29-1 to TRBJ2-7; a weak D match, TRBD1 (5 bases). From germline, CDR1 is SQVTM and CDR2 ANQGSEA. The CDR3 has 12 residues. V was clipped by 3 bases and J by 4 bases, with 10 bases between them. Written as DNA, the CDR3 is TGCAGCGTTGATGGCCAGGGATACGAGCAGTACTTC. Its protein is CSVDGQGYEQYF.

The table lists this clone with a few counts. The CDR3 loop is CASSSPTGTGRTGELFF. CDR3 sequence (DNA): TGTGCCAGCAGCTCACCTACCGGGACAGGGAGAACCGGGGAGCTGTTTTTT. The chain carries TRBV11-3 and TRBJ2-2, with TRBD1 matching over 9 bases. CDR1 is SGHNT and CDR2 is YENEEA in the germline V gene. This CDR3 comprises 17 residues. The junction had 11 bases not matched to a gene; V was cut back by 4 bases and J by 5 bases.

V gene TRBV19 combines with J gene TRBJ2-7, with D unclear. CDR1 is LNHDA, CDR2 SQIVND, per germline (reference sequence). V lost 0 bases and J 3 bases, leaving 9 bases between the germline ends. The CDR3 covers 14 residues. CDR3 protein: CASSIDWANYEQYF. In DNA form, the CDR3 reads TGTGCCAGTAGTATAGATTGGGCAAACTACGAGCAGTACTTC.

This chain links TRBV2 with TRBJ2-7; D is ambiguous. Germline loops: CDR1 SNHLY, CDR2 FYNNEI. Trimming took 7 bases from V and 2 from J, leaving 9 bases between them. This CDR3 region has 12 residues. The CDR3 DNA reads TGTGCCAGCAAGAAGGAGACCTACGAGCAGTACTTC. This gives the protein CASKKETYEQYF.

The gene calls are TRBV4-2 and TRBJ2-5; 8 nucleotides agree with TRBD1. The CDR3 extends over 20 amino acids. Germline V CDR1 and CDR2: LGHNA, YNFKEQ. J lost 6 bases, V lost 4 bases, and 25 bases had no gene match. The CDR3 protein is CASSLLGAGVMTGVGKTQYF. DNA of the CDR3: TGTGCCAGCAGCCTCTTAGGGGCAGGGGTGATGACAGGGGTTGGGAAGACCCAGTACTTC.

The J gene is TRBJ1-2, the V gene TRBV4-2, with TRBD1 matching 7 bases. V shed 2 bases and J 2 bases; nucleotides not matched to a gene: 8. Germline values: CDR1 LGHNA, CDR2 YNFKEQ. This CDR3 contains 16 residues. The CDR3 is CASSQRTGTVNYGYTF. DNA for the CDR3: TGTGCCAGCAGCCAACGTACCGGGACAGTCAACTATGGCTACACCTTC.